The 3 T cell receptor beta chains in this list originate from one sample, sequenced in a study of shared clonotypes between healthy human individuals (dated by TCRdb to the early 2020s). The method was the immunoSEQ multiplex PCR assay. Sourced from immuneACCESS, this table was stored by TCRdb with only in-frame sequences that have V and J called. A share of the clones is absent; for the studies checked, an unresolved V gene accounts for under half, and the remainder has no known explanation. A total of 2 million to 2.5 million clones appear in this sample, 90% to 95% of them only once. About 0.39% of the sample is taken by the ten largest. Specimen: naive CD4+ T cells from PBMCs. The cell subset or site label on this specimen signifies: CD45RA+ positively selected. These receptors were obtained from a man in his late teens or twenties in good health. Some clones in this sample may be carry-over from other donors' samples.

Note on this clone: Other DNA sequences within the sample encode an identical CDR3. The CDR3 coding sequence is TGTGCCAGCAGCCCCGGGGGACTGAACACTGAAGCTTTCTTT. Encoded protein: CASSPGGLNTEAFF. This chain connects TRBV28 to TRBJ1-1; a possible D gene is TRBD1 (5 bases). The V and J ends lost 6 bases and 0 bases respectively, with 11 bases between them. The CDR3 contains 14 residues. Germline assignment: CDR1 MDHEN and CDR2 SYDVKM.

CDR3 loop: CASSPAYSANYGYTF. The CDR3 DNA follows: TGTGCCAGCAGTCCCGCCTACAGTGCTAACTATGGCTACACCTTC. The chain couples TRBV6-6 to TRBJ1-2; D not certain. The V gene lost 5 bases and the J gene lost 0 bases, with 13 bases spanning the gap. Germline values: CDR1 MNHNY, CDR2 SVGAGI (reference sequence). This CDR3 contains 15 residues.

This chain uses TRBV27 with TRBJ2-4; D might be TRBD1 (5 bases). The germline V gene has CDR1 MNHEY and CDR2 SMNVEV (reference sequence). This CDR3 has 13 amino acids. V lost 6 bases and J 9 bases, leaving 15 bases between the germline ends. The CDR3 spells CASRGRAFSIQYF. CDR3 DNA sequence: TGTGCCAGCAGAGGCAGGGCATTTAGCATTCAGTACTTC.